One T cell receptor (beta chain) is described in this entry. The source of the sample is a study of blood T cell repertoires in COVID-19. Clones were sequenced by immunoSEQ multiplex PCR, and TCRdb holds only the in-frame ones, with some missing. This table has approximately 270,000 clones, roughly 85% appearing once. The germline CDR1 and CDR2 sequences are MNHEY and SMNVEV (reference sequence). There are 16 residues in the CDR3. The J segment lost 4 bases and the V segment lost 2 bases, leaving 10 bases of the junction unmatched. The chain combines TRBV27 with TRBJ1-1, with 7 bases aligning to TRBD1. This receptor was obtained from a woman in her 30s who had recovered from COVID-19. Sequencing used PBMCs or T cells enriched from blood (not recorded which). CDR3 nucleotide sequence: TGTGCCAGCAGTTTAAATCCGGGACAGCCATTCACTGAAGCTTTCTTT. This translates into CASSLNPGQPFTEAFF.